This passage covers 22 T cell receptor beta chains from one sample sequenced in a study of CD8 T cells in ankylosing spondylitis. Whole-study results and caveats: Among TCR beta sequences, a motif of eight highly homologous variants appeared characteristic of ankylosing spondylitis blood.

One entry per CDR3 protein results from TCRdb running MiXCR on the 5' RACE reads. The data contain some 200,000 distinct CDR3 sequences, about 6.7% of them seen just once; the ten biggest clones take up 14%. For these TCRs, the target antigens are not known. Sequencing input: blood, either unsorted or a sorted T cell fraction (not recorded which). These receptor sequences come from a male donor with ankylosing spondylitis.

This clonotype was seen at least ten times. The CDR3 here is CASSQYHRNTEAFF. The CDR3 DNA reads as TGCGCCAGCAGCCAGTACCACAGAAACACTGAAGCTTTCTTT. This chain uses TRBV4-3 with TRBJ1-1; D remains unclear. The CDR3 has 14 amino acids. Germline assignment: CDR1 LGHNA and CDR2 YSLEER. Trimming removed 3 bases from V and 2 bases from J, with 10 bases in between.

This clonotype was picked up a small number of times. The rearrangement joins TRBV12-3 or TRBV12-4 to TRBJ2-6, with TRBD2 identical over 7 bases. J lost 4 bases, V lost 6 bases, and 3 bases had no gene match. The CDR3 is made up of 14 amino acids. The CDR3 here is CASRGGVGANVLTF. CDR3 bases: TGTGCCAGCAGGGGAGGGGTCGGGGCCAACGTCCTGACTTTC.

This clonotype was detected ten times or more. This chain links TRBV5-6 with TRBJ2-5, with D perhaps matching TRBD1 (5 bases). V was clipped by 4 bases and J by 2 bases, with 9 bases between them. Germline V lookup: CDR1 SGHDT, CDR2 YYEEEE. The CDR3 length is 13 residues. The CDR3 sequence: CASSLTEQETQYF. Here the CDR3 DNA reads TGTGCCAGCAGCCTGACAGAACAAGAGACCCAGTACTTC.

CDR3 protein: CASSQDGGPNSPLHF. The CDR3 bases are TGCGCCAGCAGCCAAGACGGGGGACCTAATTCACCCCTCCACTTT. The chain carries TRBV4-3 and TRBJ1-6, with D tentatively TRBD1 (5 bases). Trimming left V 0 bases short and J 6 bases short, with 9 bases between. Germline values: CDR1 LGHNA, CDR2 YSLEER. This CDR3 is 15 amino acids long.

The J gene is TRBJ1-6, the V gene TRBV7-2; no definite D call. V lost 1 base and J 6 bases, leaving 10 bases between the germline ends. This CDR3 comprises 15 residues. Germline loops: CDR1 SGHTA, CDR2 FQGNSA. This chain's CDR3 is CASSLDWDFNSPLHF. The CDR3 nucleotides read TGTGCCAGCAGCTTAGACTGGGATTTTAATTCACCCCTCCACTTT.

Ten or more counts support this clonotype. This sequence joins TRBV7-9 and TRBJ2-3; possibly TRBD1 for D (6 bases). Trimming cost V 4 bases and J 6 bases, with 20 bases left between them. CDR3 length equals 16 residues. CDR1 is SEHNR, CDR2 FQNEAQ, per germline (reference sequence). DNA for the CDR3: TGTGCCAGCAGCTCGAGACAGGTCCAGGATCGGGATACGCAGTATTTT. Its protein product is CASSSRQVQDRDTQYF.

This clonotype was detected many times. The chain joins TRBV27 to TRBJ2-7; 8 bases fit TRBD2. V shed 6 bases and J 4 bases; nucleotides not matched to a gene: 8. This CDR3 is built from 14 residues. Germline values: CDR1 MNHEY, CDR2 SMNVEV (reference sequence). CDR3 coding DNA: TGTGCCAGCAGCGTTACTAGCGGTCCTTACGAGCAGTACTTC. As protein: CASSVTSGPYEQYF.

The chain carries TRBV6-5 and TRBJ1-2; TRBD1 is a possible D gene (5 bases). Trimming left V 3 bases short and J 4 bases short, with 12 bases between. Germline V gene lookup returns CDR1 MNHEY and CDR2 SVGAGI. The CDR3 runs 14 residues. The CDR3 region is CASSYQGQGYGYTF. The CDR3 DNA is TGTGCCAGCAGTTATCAGGGTCAGGGCTATGGCTACACCTTC.

Comments on this clonotype: One end of the junction does not line up with germline, which may come from a read error. The rearrangement links TRBV20-1 to TRBJ2-3; 11 bases agree with TRBD2. Germline V gene sequence: CDR1 DFQATT, CDR2 SNEGSKA (reference sequence). The CDR3 is 19 amino acids. CDR3 region: CCARDPRIAGGPDTDTQYF. CDR3 bases: TGCTGTGCTAGAGATCCCCGGATAGCGGGGGGGCCTGACACAGATACGCAGTATTTT.

This clonotype occurred a few times. The chain carries TRBV11-2 and TRBJ2-6; a possible D gene is TRBD2 (5 bases). This CDR3 region has 19 residues. V dropped 0 bases and J dropped 7 bases, with 22 bases sitting between them. Germline V gene lookup returns CDR1 SGHAT and CDR2 FQNNGV. CDR3 nucleotide sequence: TGTGCCAGCAGCTTAGATTCAGACTACATAGCTCTGTTAGCCAACGTCCTGACTTTC. Its translation: CASSLDSDYIALLANVLTF.

This clonotype was found many times. The gene calls are TRBV20-1 and TRBJ2-1, with 9 bases fitting TRBD2. This CDR3 contains 17 residues. The trim removed 0 bases at V and 7 bases at J, leaving 13 bases unmatched. Germline V gene sequence: CDR1 DFQATT, CDR2 SNEGSKA (reference sequence). CDR3 sequence reads: CSARDFWTSESWNEQFF. The DNA for the CDR3 is TGCAGTGCTAGAGATTTCTGGACTAGCGAGTCGTGGAATGAGCAGTTCTTC.

The sample holds many counts of this clonotype. The chain couples TRBV7-6 to TRBJ1-6; weak D call: TRBD1 (6 bases). Trimming pared 6 bases from V and 10 bases from J, leaving 19 bases between. This CDR3 is 15 amino acids long. CDR1 is SGHVS and CDR2 is FNYEAQ in the germline V gene. The CDR3 sequence is CASRLRQAPGSPLHF. For the CDR3, the DNA is TGTGCCAGCAGACTAAGACAGGCTCCGGGGTCACCCCTCCACTTT.

This clonotype showed up many times. The chain recombines TRBV9 with TRBJ2-7; the D call may be TRBD1 or TRBD2 (6 bases each). V lost 2 bases to trimming and J lost 5 bases, with 11 bases between them. Germline CDR1 and CDR2: SGDLS and YYNGEE. The CDR3 covers 13 residues. This chain's CDR3 is CASSVRGADEQYF. DNA of the CDR3: TGTGCCAGCAGCGTTAGGGGGGCGGACGAGCAGTACTTC. Variable domain in full (rest from reference TRBV9 and TRBJ2-7): DSGVTQTPKHLITATGQRVTLRCSPRSGDLSVYWYQQSLDQGLQFLIQYYNGEERAKGNILERFSAQQFPDLHSELNLSSLELGDSALYFCASSVRGADEQYFGPGTRLTVT.

At least ten counts were recorded for this clonotype. V and J are TRBV27 and TRBJ1-5; D gene ambiguous. CDR3 size: 15 residues. Germline values: CDR1 MNHEY, CDR2 SMNVEV (reference sequence). V dropped 6 bases and J dropped 0 bases, with 12 bases sitting between them. The CDR3 here is CASSSVRDSNQPQHF. Written as DNA, the CDR3 is TGTGCCAGCAGCTCTGTTAGGGATAGCAATCAGCCCCAGCATTTT.

This clonotype was seen at least ten times. J is TRBJ2-3 and V is TRBV10-3; 11 bases are shared with TRBD2. Germline CDR1 reads ENHRY; CDR2 reads SYGVKD. With 11 bases clipped from V and 4 bases from J, the junction kept 11 bases outside the gene matches. This CDR3 contains 15 residues. In DNA form, the CDR3 reads TGTGCCTCCCTTAGCGGGGGGGCGATTTCAGATACGCAGTATTTT. It encodes CASLSGGAISDTQYF.

This clonotype was found many times. The chain uses TRBV6-5 and TRBJ1-1; D might be TRBD1 (6 bases). The V and J ends lost 2 bases and 6 bases respectively, with 13 bases between them. This CDR3 has 14 amino acids. Germline CDR1 and CDR2: MNHEY and SVGAGI. In DNA form, the CDR3 reads TGTGCCAGCAGTTACGTGATGGGGGGCCCTGAAGCTTTCTTT. The encoded protein is CASSYVMGGPEAFF.

The chain links TRBV5-6 to TRBJ2-1; maybe TRBD2 (6 bases). The CDR3 is 13 residues long. Germline CDR1 SGHDT, CDR2 YYEEEE. V lost 4 bases and J lost 7, with 12 bases in between. CDR3 region: CASSALRGNEQFF. The CDR3 DNA reads as TGTGCCAGCAGCGCGTTGCGGGGTAATGAGCAGTTCTTC.

J is TRBJ2-5 and V is TRBV10-3; 8 nucleotides align to TRBD2. The V gene end was trimmed by 10 bases and the J gene end by 5 bases; junction bases not matched to a gene: 12. This CDR3 has 14 amino acids. Germline V gene data show CDR1 as ENHRY and CDR2 as SYGVKD. The CDR3 here is CATGEAGVFETQYF. The CDR3, as DNA: TGTGCCACCGGCGAAGCGGGAGTCTTTGAGACCCAGTACTTC.

This clonotype occurred many times. This chain joins TRBV7-2 and TRBJ1-1; possibly TRBD1 for D (5 bases). Trimming removed 0 bases at V and 6 bases at J, with 8 bases between. The CDR3 spans 13 residues. The germline CDR1 and CDR2 sequences are SGHTA and FQGNSA. CDR3 residues: CASSLARGAEAFF. Here the CDR3 DNA reads TGTGCCAGCAGCTTAGCGCGGGGGGCTGAAGCTTTCTTT.

To note about this clonotype: With a much larger clone just one base away, this may be a read error. The chain couples TRBV28 to TRBJ1-1; 7 bases match TRBD1. This CDR3 region has 16 residues. CDR1 is MDHEN and CDR2 is SYDVKM in the germline V gene. CDR3 coding DNA: TGTGCCAGCAGGGATCGACAGGGTGATCCTAACACTGAATCTTTCTTT. Translated, it gives CASRDRQGDPNTESFF. Full variable domain (remainder filled in from reference TRBV28 and TRBJ1-1): DVKVTQSSRYLVKRTGEKVFLECVQDMDHENMFWYRQDPGLGLRLIYFSYDVKMKEKGDIPEGYSVSREKKERFSLILESASTNQTSMYLCASRDRQGDPNTESFFGQGTRLTVV.

This clonotype was recorded many times. The V and J genes are TRBV6-5 and TRBJ2-1; tentative D call: TRBD1 (6 bases). The CDR3 loop spans 17 amino acids. Germline V gives CDR1 MNHEY, CDR2 SVGAGI. V was cut by 3 bases and J by 0 bases, with 15 bases left in between. The CDR3 DNA follows: TGTGCCAGCAGTTATCGGAGAGAAGGGGGCTCCTACAATGAGCAGTTCTTC. This translates into CASSYRREGGSYNEQFF.

This clonotype showed up many times. The gene calls are TRBV2 and TRBJ1-6, with 7 positions matching TRBD1. The CDR3 consists of 15 residues. CDR1 and CDR2 from the germline V gene are SNHLY and FYNNEI. Losses at the gene ends were 10 bases for V and 4 bases for J; bases not matched to a gene: 10. CDR3 coding DNA: TGTGCCACCATGGGCGGGACAGAGTATAATTCACCCCTCCACTTT. Encoded protein: CATMGGTEYNSPLHF.